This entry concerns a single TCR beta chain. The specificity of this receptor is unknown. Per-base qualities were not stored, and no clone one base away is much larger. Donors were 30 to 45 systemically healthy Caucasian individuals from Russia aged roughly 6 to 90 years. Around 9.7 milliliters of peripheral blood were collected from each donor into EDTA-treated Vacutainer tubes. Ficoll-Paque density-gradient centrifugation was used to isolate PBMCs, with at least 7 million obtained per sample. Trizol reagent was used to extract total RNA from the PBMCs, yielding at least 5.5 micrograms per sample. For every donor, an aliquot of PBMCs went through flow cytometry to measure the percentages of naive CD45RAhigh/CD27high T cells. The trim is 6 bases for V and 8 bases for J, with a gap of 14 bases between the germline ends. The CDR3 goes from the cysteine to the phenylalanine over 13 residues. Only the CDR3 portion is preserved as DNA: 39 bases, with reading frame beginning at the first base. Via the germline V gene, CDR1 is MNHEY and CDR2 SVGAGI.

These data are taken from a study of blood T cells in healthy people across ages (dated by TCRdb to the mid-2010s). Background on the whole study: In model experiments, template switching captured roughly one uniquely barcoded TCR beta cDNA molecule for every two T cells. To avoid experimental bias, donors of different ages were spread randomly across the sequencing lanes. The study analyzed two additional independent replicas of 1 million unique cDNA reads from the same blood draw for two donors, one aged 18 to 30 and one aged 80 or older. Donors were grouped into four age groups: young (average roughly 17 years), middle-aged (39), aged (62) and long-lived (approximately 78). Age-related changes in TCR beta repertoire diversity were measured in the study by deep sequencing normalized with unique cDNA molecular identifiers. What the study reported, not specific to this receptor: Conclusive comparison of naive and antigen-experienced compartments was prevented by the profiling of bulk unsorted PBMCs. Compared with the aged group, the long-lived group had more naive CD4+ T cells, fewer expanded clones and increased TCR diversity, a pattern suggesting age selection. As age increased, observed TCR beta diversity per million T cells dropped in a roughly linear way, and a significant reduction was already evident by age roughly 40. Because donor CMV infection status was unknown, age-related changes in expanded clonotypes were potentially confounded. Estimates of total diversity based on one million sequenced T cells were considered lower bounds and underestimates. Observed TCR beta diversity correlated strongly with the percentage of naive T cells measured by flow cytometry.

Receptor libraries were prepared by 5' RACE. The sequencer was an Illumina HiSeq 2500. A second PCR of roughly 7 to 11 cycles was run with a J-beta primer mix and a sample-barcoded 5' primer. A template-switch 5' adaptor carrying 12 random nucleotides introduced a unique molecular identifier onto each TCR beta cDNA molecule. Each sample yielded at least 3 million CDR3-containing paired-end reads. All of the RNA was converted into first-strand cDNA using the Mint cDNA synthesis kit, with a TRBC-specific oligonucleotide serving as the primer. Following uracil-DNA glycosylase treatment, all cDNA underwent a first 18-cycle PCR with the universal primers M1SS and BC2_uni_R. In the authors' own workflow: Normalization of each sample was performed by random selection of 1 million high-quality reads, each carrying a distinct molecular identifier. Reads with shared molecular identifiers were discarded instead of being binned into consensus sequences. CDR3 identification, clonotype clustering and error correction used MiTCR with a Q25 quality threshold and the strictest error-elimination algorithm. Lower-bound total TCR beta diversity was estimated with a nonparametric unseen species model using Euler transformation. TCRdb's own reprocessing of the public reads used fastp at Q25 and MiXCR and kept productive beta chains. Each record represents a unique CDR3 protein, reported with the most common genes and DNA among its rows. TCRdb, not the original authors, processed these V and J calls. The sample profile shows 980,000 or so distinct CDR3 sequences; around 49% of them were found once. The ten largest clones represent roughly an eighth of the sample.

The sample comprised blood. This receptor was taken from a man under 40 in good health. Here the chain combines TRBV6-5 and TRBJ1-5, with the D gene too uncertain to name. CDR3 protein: CASSRQEGKPQHF. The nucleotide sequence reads TGTGCCAGCAGCCGACAAGAAGGAAAGCCCCAGCATTTT.